This T cell receptor (beta chain) was documented in a study of human T cells and chemical hapten exposure. Library construction involved attaching unique molecular identifiers to individual cDNA molecules, which allowed quantitative, reproducible TCR counting. TCRdb re-derived calls from the RACE reads in MiXCR, one entry per CDR3 protein. The table has about 74,000 distinct CDR3 sequences, less than 15% seen once. CDR3 size: 15 residues. This clonotype was seen a few times. Specified time point: pre-sensitization, week 0. Indicated treatment: therapeutic diphenylcyclopropenone sensitization with weekly scalp DPC.

This sample comprised whole blood, obtained in connection with sensitization to the hapten diphenylcyclopropenone (DPC). This chain links TRBV21-1 with TRBJ1-2. TRBV21-1 has pseudogene status. This TCR derives from a woman aged 45 to 65 with alopecia areata. Some clones in this sample may be carry-over from other donors' samples. CDR3: CASSKEVIYSYGYTF. In nucleotides, the CDR3 is TGTGCCAGCAGCAAAGAAGTAATCTACTCCTATGGCTACACCTTC.